The clone carrying this TCR beta chain was observed a handful of times. Its specificity is unknown. Among the roughly 120 subjects of the validation cohort, separate from the roughly 650-subject first cohort, were the donors. The method was immunoSEQ multiplex PCR; TCRdb's version includes in-frame clones alone and lacks a portion of them. The sample carries roughly 230,000 clones, roughly 88% recorded once. This entry comes from a study of cytomegalovirus exposure and HLA in healthy donors. The CDR3 runs 14 residues. With 1 base removed from V and 4 bases from J, the gap between germline ends came to 8 bases. CDR1 and CDR2 from the germline V gene are SGHVS and FQNEAQ. Broader study findings: The dataset shows that most TCR sequences were rare, while some public TCRs occurred in many donors.

Sequences were obtained from PBMCs. The source is a woman younger than 45 in good health and CMV-seronegative. The chain has TRBV7-8 and TRBJ1-3, with D possibly matching TRBD1 (6 bases). CDR3 coding DNA: TGTGCCAGCAGCTTAGGGACAGTCGGAAACACCATATATTTT. Protein: CASSLGTVGNTIYF.